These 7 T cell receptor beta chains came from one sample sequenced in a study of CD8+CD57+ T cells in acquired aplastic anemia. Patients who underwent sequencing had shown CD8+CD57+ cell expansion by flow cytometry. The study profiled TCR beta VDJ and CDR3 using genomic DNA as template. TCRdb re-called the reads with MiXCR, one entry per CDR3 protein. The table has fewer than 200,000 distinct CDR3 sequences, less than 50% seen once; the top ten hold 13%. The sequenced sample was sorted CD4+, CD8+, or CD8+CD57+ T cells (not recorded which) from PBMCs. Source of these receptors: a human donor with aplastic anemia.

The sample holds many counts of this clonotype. Written as DNA, the CDR3 is TGCAGTGCTAGCGGGACAGGGGGCATGAGCAATCAGCCCCAGCATTTT. This encodes CSASGTGGMSNQPQHF. The gene calls are TRBV20-1 and TRBJ1-5; 12 bases are a match to TRBD1. Germline V CDR1 and CDR2: DFQATT, SNEGSKA (reference sequence). J was trimmed by 1 base and V by 3 bases; bases with no gene match: 4. The CDR3 is 16 amino acids.

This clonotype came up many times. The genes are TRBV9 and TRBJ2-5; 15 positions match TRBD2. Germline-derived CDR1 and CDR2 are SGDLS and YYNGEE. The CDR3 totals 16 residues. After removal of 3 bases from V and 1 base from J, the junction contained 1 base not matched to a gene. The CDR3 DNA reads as TGTGCCAGCAGCGGGGGACTAGCGGGGGGCCAAGAGACCCAGTACTTC. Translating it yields CASSGGLAGGQETQYF.

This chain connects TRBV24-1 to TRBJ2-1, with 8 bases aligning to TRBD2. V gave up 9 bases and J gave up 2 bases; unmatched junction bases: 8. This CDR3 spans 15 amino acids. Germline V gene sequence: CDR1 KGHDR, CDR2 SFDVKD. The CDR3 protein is CATSAGGLTYNEQFF. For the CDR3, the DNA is TGTGCCACCTCCGCGGGGGGCCTAACCTACAATGAGCAGTTCTTC.

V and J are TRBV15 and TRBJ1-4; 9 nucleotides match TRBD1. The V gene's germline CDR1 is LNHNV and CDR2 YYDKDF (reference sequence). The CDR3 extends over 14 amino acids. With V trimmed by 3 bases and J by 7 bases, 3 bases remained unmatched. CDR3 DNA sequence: TGTGCCACCAGCAGCCGACAGGGGGGTGAAAAACTGTTTTTT. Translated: CATSSRQGGEKLFF.

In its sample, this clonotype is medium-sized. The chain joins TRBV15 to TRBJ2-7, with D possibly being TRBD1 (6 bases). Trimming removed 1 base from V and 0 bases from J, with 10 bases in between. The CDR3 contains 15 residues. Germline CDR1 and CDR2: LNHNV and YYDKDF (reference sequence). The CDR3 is CATSRGRDNSYEQYF. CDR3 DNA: TGTGCCACCAGCAGAGGTAGGGACAACTCCTACGAGCAGTACTTC.

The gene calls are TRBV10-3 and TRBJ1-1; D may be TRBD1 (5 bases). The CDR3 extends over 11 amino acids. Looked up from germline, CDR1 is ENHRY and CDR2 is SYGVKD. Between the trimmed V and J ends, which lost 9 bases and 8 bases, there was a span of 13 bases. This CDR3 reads CAIYEWGEAFF. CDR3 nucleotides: TGTGCCATTTACGAATGGGGGGAAGCTTTCTTT.

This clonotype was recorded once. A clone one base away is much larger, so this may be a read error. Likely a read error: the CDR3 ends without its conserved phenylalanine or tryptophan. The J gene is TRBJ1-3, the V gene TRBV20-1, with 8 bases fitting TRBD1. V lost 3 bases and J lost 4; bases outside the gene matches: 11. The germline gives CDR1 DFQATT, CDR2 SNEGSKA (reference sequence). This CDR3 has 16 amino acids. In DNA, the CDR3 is TGCAGTGCTAGTCAGACAGGGGTCGTTAAAGGAAACACCATATATTTG. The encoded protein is CSASQTGVVKGNTIYL.